Presented here are 23 T cell receptor beta chains from one specimen sequenced in a study of blood T cell repertoires in COVID-19 (dated by TCRdb to about 2020). The receptor library was made with the immunoSEQ multiplex PCR assay. TCRdb re-hosts the immuneACCESS table, in-frame sequences only. Its copies lack some clones; in the studies checked, an unresolved V gene accounts for under half of them, and the cause for the rest is not known. The sample records about 330,000 clones, around 87% of which are singletons. Approximately 4% of the sample belongs to the ten largest clones. Input material: peripheral blood. The receptors originated from a woman aged 45-65 years with active or convalescent COVID-19.

The CDR3 protein is CASSSTSGASGNTIYF. For the CDR3, the DNA is TGTGCCAGCAGCTCGACGTCAGGGGCTTCCGGAAACACCATATATTTT. The chain carries TRBV7-2 and TRBJ1-3; a possible D gene is TRBD1 (6 bases). The V and J ends lost 4 bases and 4 bases respectively, with 17 bases between them. This CDR3 is built from 16 residues. Germline lookup yields CDR1 SGHTA and CDR2 FQGNSA.

This rearrangement joins TRBV5-1 to TRBJ2-5, with 7 nucleotides matching TRBD2. The CDR3 has 15 amino acids. V shed 3 bases, J shed 2 bases, and the junction held 7 bases outside the gene matches. Germline values: CDR1 SGHRS, CDR2 YFSETQ. CDR3 DNA sequence: TGCGCCAGCAGCTACTCCGGGGGGATTCAAGAGACCCAGTACTTC. Encoded protein: CASSYSGGIQETQYF.

The chain is built from TRBV11-2 and TRBJ1-1; D not resolved. The CDR3 has 14 amino acids. Germline V gives CDR1 SGHAT, CDR2 FQNNGV. Trimming cost V 5 bases and J 1 base, with 11 bases left between them. The DNA of the CDR3 is TGTGCCAGCAGCCGACGACTGAAGAACACTGAAGCTTTCTTT. Translated: CASSRRLKNTEAFF.

This sequence joins TRBV9 and TRBJ2-5; 8 bases align to TRBD2. The CDR3 contains 14 residues. The germline V gene encodes CDR1 SGDLS and CDR2 YYNGEE. V trimming: 2 bases; J trimming: 5 bases; junction bases outside the gene matches: 5. The CDR3, as DNA: TGTGCCAGCAGCGTTGATAGCGGGAAGGAGACCCAGTACTTC. This gives the protein CASSVDSGKETQYF.

This clone was picked up one time. V usage is TRBV19 and J usage is TRBJ1-1, with D hard to call. CDR3 length equals 13 residues. Trimming stripped 4 bases from V and 3 bases from J, with 9 bases between. Germline V gives CDR1 LNHDA, CDR2 SQIVND (reference sequence). The DNA for the CDR3 is TGTGCCAGTAGTAGAGGAGAGTACACTGAAGCTTTCTTT. Protein sequence: CASSRGEYTEAFF. Filled out from reference TRBV19 and TRBJ1-1, the complete variable domain reads DGGITQSPKYLFRKEGQNVTLSCEQNLNHDAMYWYRQDPGQGLRLIYYSQIVNDFQKGDIAEGYSVSREKKESFPLTVTSAQKNPTAFYLCASSRGEYTEAFFGQGTRLTVV.

A single count supports this clone. This chain connects TRBV7-2 to TRBJ1-2, with D perhaps matching TRBD1 (5 bases). Trimming shortened V by 5 bases and J by 4 bases, and 20 bases separated the two germline ends. This CDR3 comprises 16 residues. Looked up from germline, CDR1 is SGHTA and CDR2 is FQGNSA. The DNA for the CDR3 is TGTGCCAGCAGCCCAGGCTCTGGGGGGACGGGCTATGGCTACACCTTC. Residues: CASSPGSGGTGYGYTF.

This chain uses TRBV29-1 with TRBJ1-2; D is possibly TRBD1 (5 bases). The CDR3 loop spans 17 amino acids. The germline V gene has CDR1 SQVTM and CDR2 ANQGSEA. Trimming cost V 5 bases and J 2 bases, with 24 bases left between them. The CDR3, as DNA: TGCAGCGTTTATTCAGGGTTCAGGTTAAGGGTGAACTATGGCTACACCTTC. Protein product: CSVYSGFRLRVNYGYTF.

The chain carries TRBV7-2 and TRBJ1-6; D may be TRBD1 (6 bases). V shed 4 bases and J shed 7 bases, with 20 bases lying between them. CDR1 is SGHTA, CDR2 FQGNSA, per germline. The CDR3 runs to 17 residues. The CDR3 region has the DNA TGTGCCAGCAGCTCCTACAGGTGGGGAAGGGGGAATTCACCCCTCCACTTT. It specifies CASSSYRWGRGNSPLHF.

The chain uses TRBV15 and TRBJ2-7, with D hard to call. The CDR3 has 13 amino acids. Looked up from germline, CDR1 is LNHNV and CDR2 is YYDKDF (reference sequence). Trimming removed 8 bases from V and 6 bases from J, with 17 bases in between. The CDR3 bases are TGTGCCACCGGAATCGACGCGGTGCGCGAGCAGTACTTC. Its translation is CATGIDAVREQYF.

V gene TRBV7-3 combines with J gene TRBJ2-1; D is unclear. The CDR3 is 17 residues long. The germline gives CDR1 SGHTA, CDR2 FQGTGA. Trimming left V 5 bases short and J 0 bases short, with 17 bases between. The CDR3 reads CASSPRVLQSSYNEQFF. CDR3 nucleotide sequence: TGTGCCAGCAGCCCCCGGGTACTTCAGAGCTCCTACAATGAGCAGTTCTTC.

This rearrangement joins TRBV24-1 to TRBJ2-3, with 7 positions matching TRBD1. The CDR3 contains 15 residues. Trimming removed 2 bases from V and 6 bases from J; junction bases left unmatched: 7. Germline loops: CDR1 KGHDR, CDR2 SFDVKD. In DNA, the CDR3 is TGTGCCACCAGTGATTCCGGGACAGTAGAGGATACGCAGTATTTT. This encodes CATSDSGTVEDTQYF.

The V and J genes are TRBV3-1 (or the pseudogene TRBV3-2) and TRBJ1-1; perhaps TRBD1 as D (6 bases). V was cut by 6 bases and J by 2 bases, with 16 bases left in between. The germline gives CDR1 LGHDT, CDR2 YNNKEL (reference sequence). CDR3 length: 15 residues. In nucleotides, the CDR3 is TGTGCCAGCAGTCCACTTTTGGGGGCCAACACTGAAGCTTTCTTT. This gives the protein CASSPLLGANTEAFF.

The genes are TRBV6-2 or TRBV6-3 and TRBJ2-3, with D maybe TRBD1 (6 bases). There are 15 residues in the CDR3. V lost 7 bases to trimming and J lost 2 bases, with 16 bases between them. Germline assignment: CDR1 MNHEY and CDR2 SVGEGT. Written as DNA, the CDR3 is TGTGCCAGCACCCCCCCGACAGGATTCACAGATACGCAGTATTTT. Protein sequence: CASTPPTGFTDTQYF.

This rearrangement joins TRBV27 to TRBJ2-4; tentatively, D is TRBD2 (6 bases). CDR3 length: 15 residues. Germline V gives CDR1 MNHEY, CDR2 SMNVEV (reference sequence). The germline V and J ends were trimmed by 7 bases and 1 base, with 14 bases remaining between them. CDR3 sequence: CASMEGMTAKNIQYF. The CDR3 DNA is TGTGCCAGCATGGAGGGAATGACGGCCAAAAACATTCAGTACTTC.

The chain recombines TRBV18 with TRBJ2-7; D possibly corresponds to TRBD1 (6 bases). Germline V lookup: CDR1 KGHSH, CDR2 LQKENI. This CDR3 is 15 amino acids long. The V end lost 5 bases, the J end lost 4 bases, and 18 bases lay between the germline ends. For the CDR3, the DNA is TGTGCCAGCTCAACTAACCAGGGGAGTCAGTACGAGCAGTACTTC. Protein product: CASSTNQGSQYEQYF.

The V call is TRBV5-4, the J call TRBJ2-7; tentative D call: TRBD1 (6 bases). This CDR3 is built from 16 residues. V was trimmed by 0 bases and J by 3 bases, leaving 16 bases between them. Germline V gene data show CDR1 as SGHNT and CDR2 as YYREEE (reference sequence). CDR3 nucleotides: TGTGCCAGCAGCTTGGAAGTGAATCCCAGGGGCTACGAGCAGTACTTC. Translation: CASSLEVNPRGYEQYF.

The chain couples TRBV9 to TRBJ1-4; maybe TRBD1 (6 bases). This CDR3 contains 15 residues. Germline V CDR1 and CDR2: SGDLS, YYNGEE. V dropped 0 bases and J dropped 8 bases, with 14 bases sitting between them. CDR3 in DNA: TGTGCCAGCAGCGTAGGGGTACAGGGAAGCGAAAAACTGTTTTTT. It specifies CASSVGVQGSEKLFF.

The chain is built from TRBV19 and TRBJ2-5; TRBD2 matches 8 bases. The CDR3 sequence is 15 residues long. J was trimmed by 4 bases and V by 4 bases; bases with no gene match: 8. Germline V CDR1 and CDR2: LNHDA, SQIVND (reference sequence). The CDR3 spells CASSKNRGGPETQYF. CDR3 DNA: TGTGCCAGTAGTAAAAACCGGGGGGGCCCAGAGACCCAGTACTTC.

V gene TRBV29-1 combines with J gene TRBJ2-7, with TRBD1 matching over 9 bases. This CDR3 comprises 13 residues. Germline CDR1 is SQVTM and CDR2 is ANQGSEA. V lost 6 bases, J lost 7 bases, and 10 bases stayed unmatched. The CDR3 sequence is CSVARDREWEQYF. In DNA, the CDR3 is TGCAGCGTGGCCCGGGACAGGGAGTGGGAGCAGTACTTC.

This chain uses TRBV11-2 with TRBJ1-4; D is undetermined. The germline V and J ends were trimmed by 1 base and 3 bases, with 9 bases remaining between them. Germline V gene lookup returns CDR1 SGHAT and CDR2 FQNNGV. This CDR3 contains 15 residues. The CDR3 is CASSLAGVANEKLFF. The DNA of the CDR3 is TGTGCCAGCAGCTTAGCCGGGGTGGCTAATGAAAAACTGTTTTTT.

J is TRBJ1-1 and V is TRBV12-3 or TRBV12-4; possible D gene TRBD1, 6 bases. V dropped 6 bases and J dropped 6 bases, with 14 bases sitting between them. The length of the CDR3 is 13 residues. The CDR3 spells CASSNKQGSEAFF. CDR3 coding DNA: TGTGCCAGCAGCAACAAACAGGGTTCTGAAGCTTTCTTT.

The rearrangement uses TRBV7-9 and TRBJ2-5, with TRBD2 matching over 7 bases. Germline V CDR1 and CDR2: SEHNR, FQNEAQ (reference sequence). CDR3 length: 14 residues. J gave up 4 bases and V 2 bases, and 4 bases lay outside the gene matches. DNA of the CDR3: TGTGCCAGCAGCTTAATGGGGGAGGGAGAGACCCAGTACTTC. Translation gives CASSLMGEGETQYF.

The chain combines TRBV7-2 with TRBJ2-5; 7 nucleotides line up with TRBD1. Trimming at V came to 5 bases and at J to 5 bases, leaving 8 bases not matched to a gene. Germline-derived CDR1 and CDR2 are SGHTA and FQGNSA. The CDR3 sequence is 14 residues long. For the CDR3, the DNA is TGTGCCAGCAGCCCCTCGACAGGGCTCGAGACCCAGTACTTC. It yields the protein CASSPSTGLETQYF.